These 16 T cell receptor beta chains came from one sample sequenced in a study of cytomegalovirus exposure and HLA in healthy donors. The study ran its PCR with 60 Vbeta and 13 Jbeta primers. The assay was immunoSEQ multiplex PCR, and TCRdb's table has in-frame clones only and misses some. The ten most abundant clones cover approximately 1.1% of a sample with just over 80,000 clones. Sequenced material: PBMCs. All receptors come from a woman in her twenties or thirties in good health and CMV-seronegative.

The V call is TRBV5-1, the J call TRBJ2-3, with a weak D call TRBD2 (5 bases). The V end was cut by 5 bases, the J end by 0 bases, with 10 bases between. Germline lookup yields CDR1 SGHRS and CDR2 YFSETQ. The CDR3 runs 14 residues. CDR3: CASRRTGSTDTQYF. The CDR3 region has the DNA TGCGCCAGCAGGCGGACTGGGAGCACAGATACGCAGTATTTT.

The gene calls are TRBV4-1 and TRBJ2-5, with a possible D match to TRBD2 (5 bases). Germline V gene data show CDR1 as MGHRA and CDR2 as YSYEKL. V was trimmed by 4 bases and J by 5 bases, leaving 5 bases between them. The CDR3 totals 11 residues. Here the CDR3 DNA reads TGCGCCAGCAGCCGAGGGGAGACCCAGTACTTC. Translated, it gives CASSRGETQYF.

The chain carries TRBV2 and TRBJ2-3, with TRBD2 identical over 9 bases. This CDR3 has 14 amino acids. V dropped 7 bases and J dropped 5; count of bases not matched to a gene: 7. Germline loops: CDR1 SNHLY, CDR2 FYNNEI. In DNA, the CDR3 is TGTGCCAGCATGCTAGCGGGATCTGAAGATACGCAGTATTTT. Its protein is CASMLAGSEDTQYF. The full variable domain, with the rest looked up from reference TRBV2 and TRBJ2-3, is EPEVTQTPSHQVTQMGQEVILRCVPISNHLYFYWYRQILGQKVEFLVSFYNNEISEKSEIFDDQFSVERPDGSNFTLKIRSTKLEDSAMYFCASMLAGSEDTQYFGPGTRLTVL.

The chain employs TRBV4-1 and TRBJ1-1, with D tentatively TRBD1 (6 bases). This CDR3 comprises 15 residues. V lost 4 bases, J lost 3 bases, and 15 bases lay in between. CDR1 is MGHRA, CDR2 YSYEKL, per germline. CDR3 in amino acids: CASSPAPTGYTEAFF. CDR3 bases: TGCGCCAGCAGCCCAGCCCCAACAGGGTACACTGAAGCTTTCTTT.

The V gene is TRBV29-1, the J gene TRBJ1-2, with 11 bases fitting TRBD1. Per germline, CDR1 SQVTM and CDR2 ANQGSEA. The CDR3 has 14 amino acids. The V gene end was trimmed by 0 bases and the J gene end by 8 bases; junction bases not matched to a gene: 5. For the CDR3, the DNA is TGCAGCGTTGAAGAGGGACAGGGGGTTGGGGGCTACACCTTC. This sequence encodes CSVEEGQGVGGYTF.

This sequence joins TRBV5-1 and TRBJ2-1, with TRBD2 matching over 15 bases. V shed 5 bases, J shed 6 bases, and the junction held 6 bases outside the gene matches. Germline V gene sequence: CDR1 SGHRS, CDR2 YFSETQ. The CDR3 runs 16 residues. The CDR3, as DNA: TGCGCCAGCAGTCTGGGACTAGCGGGAGGAATCAATGAGCAGTTCTTC. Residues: CASSLGLAGGINEQFF.

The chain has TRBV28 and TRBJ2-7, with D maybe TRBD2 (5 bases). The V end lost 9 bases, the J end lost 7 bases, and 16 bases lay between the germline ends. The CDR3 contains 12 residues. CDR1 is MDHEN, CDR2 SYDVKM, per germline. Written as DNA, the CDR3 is TGTGCCAGTGCCAGCGGAGTTCTGGAGCAGTACTTC. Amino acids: CASASGVLEQYF.

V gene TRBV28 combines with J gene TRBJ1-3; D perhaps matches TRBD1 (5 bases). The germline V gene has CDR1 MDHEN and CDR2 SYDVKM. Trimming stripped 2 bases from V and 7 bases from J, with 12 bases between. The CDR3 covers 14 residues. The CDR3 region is CASSLQGLRNTIYF. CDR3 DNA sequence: TGTGCCAGCAGTTTACAGGGATTGCGGAACACCATATATTTT.

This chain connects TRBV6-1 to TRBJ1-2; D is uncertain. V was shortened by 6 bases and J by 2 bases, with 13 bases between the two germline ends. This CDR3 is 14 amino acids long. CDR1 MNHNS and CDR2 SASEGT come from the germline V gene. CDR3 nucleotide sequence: TGTGCCAGCAGGGTCGTCGGCGGGAACTATGGCTACACCTTC. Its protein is CASRVVGGNYGYTF.

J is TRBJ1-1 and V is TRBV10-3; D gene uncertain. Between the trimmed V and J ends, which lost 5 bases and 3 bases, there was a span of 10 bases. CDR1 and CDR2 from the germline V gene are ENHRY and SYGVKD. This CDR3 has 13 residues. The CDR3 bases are TGTGCCATCAGTCTAGAGGTTTACACTGAAGCTTTCTTT. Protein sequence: CAISLEVYTEAFF.

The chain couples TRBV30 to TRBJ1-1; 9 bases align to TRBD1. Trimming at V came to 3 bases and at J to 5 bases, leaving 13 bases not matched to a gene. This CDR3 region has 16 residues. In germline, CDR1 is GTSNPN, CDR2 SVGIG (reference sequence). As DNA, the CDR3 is TGTGCCTGGAGCACCGGGACAGGGTTAGTAGGGACTGAAGCTTTCTTT. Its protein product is CAWSTGTGLVGTEAFF. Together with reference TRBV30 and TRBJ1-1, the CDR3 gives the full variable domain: SQTIHQWPATLVQPVGSPLSLECTVEGTSNPNLYWYRQAAGRGLQLLFYSVGIGQISSEVPQNLSASRPQDRQFILSSKKLLLSDSGFYLCAWSTGTGLVGTEAFFGQGTRLTVV.

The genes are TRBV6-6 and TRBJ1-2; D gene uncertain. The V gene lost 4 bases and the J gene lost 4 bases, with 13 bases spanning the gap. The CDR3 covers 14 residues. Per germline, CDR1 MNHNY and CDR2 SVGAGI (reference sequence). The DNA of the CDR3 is TGTGCCAGCAGTTCCCTCGGGTATGCCTATGGCTACACCTTC. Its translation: CASSSLGYAYGYTF.

The CDR3 spells CASSPPSGNTIYF. CDR3 DNA: TGTGCCAGCAGCCCTCCCTCTGGAAACACCATATATTTT. The chain has TRBV6-1 and TRBJ1-3; D ambiguous. Deletions cut 6 bases from V and 0 bases from J, with 6 bases between. The CDR3 runs 13 residues. Germline CDR1 reads MNHNS; CDR2 reads SASEGT.

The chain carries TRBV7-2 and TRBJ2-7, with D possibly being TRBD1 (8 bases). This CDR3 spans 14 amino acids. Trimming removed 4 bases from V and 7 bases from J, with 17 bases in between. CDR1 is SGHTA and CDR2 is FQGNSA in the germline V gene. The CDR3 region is CASSSPTGEGEQYF. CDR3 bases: TGTGCCAGCAGCTCGCCGACAGGGGAGGGGGAGCAGTACTTC.

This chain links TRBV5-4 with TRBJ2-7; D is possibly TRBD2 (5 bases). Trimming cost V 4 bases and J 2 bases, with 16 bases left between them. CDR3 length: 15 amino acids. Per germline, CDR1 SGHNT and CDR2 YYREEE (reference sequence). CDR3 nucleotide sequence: TGTGCCAGCAGCCACCCTGGGAGAGAACCCTACGAGCAGTACTTC. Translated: CASSHPGREPYEQYF. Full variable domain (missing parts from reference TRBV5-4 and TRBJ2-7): ETGVTQSPTHLIKTRGQQVTLRCSSQSGHNTVSWYQQALGQGPQFIFQYYREEENGRGNFPPRFSGLQFPNYSSELNVNALELDDSALYLCASSHPGREPYEQYFGPGTRLTVT.

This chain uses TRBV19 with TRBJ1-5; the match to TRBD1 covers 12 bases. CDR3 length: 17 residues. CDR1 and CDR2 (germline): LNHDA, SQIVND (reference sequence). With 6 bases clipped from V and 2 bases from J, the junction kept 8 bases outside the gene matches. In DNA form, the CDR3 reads TGTGCCAGTAGGACCTCCCGGGACAGGGGGCGCAATCAGCCCCAGCATTTT. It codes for CASRTSRDRGRNQPQHF.